This TCR beta chain was identified during a study of cytomegalovirus exposure and HLA in healthy donors. Study results and limitations: Most TCR beta V segments were productive about 90% or about 30% of the time in an earlier analysis. The study reported that TCR beta sequences accurately predicted HLA-A and HLA-B alleles in most subjects. Certain indistinguishable V segments, among them TRBV6-2 and TRBV6-3, were excluded. Most TCRs appeared rarely, but some public TCRs recurred in many donors.

Both 60 Vbeta primers and 13 Jbeta primers went into the PCR. The repertoire was sequenced with immunoSEQ multiplex PCR; TCRdb's copy has only in-frame clones and lacks some. The sample carries around 180,000 clones, less than 85% recorded once. About this clone: The antigen remains undetermined.

This CDR3 contains 15 residues. The germline V gene encodes CDR1 LNHNV and CDR2 YYDKDF (reference sequence). V lost 5 bases and J lost 8, with 16 bases in between. The source material was PBMCs. V gene TRBV15 combines with J gene TRBJ1-6, with D perhaps matching TRBD1 (6 bases). This TCR derives from a boy aged 2 to 10 in good health and CMV-seronegative. This CDR3 reads CATSDRDNRYSPLHF. The CDR3 nucleotides are TGTGCCACCAGCGATCGGGACAACCGATATTCACCCCTCCACTTT.